The rows below give T cell receptor beta chains drawn from one sample of a study of blood T cell repertoires in COVID-19. Repertoires were generated with immunoSEQ multiplex PCR, while TCRdb's copy carries only in-frame clones and drops some. The table records about 210,000 clones, about 91% of them present only once. The material sequenced was peripheral blood. The receptors were gathered from a man aged 25 to 40 with acute or convalescent COVID-19. Each CDR3 is given with its conserved first and last residue. D genes are given only for firm matches. Rows give clone size only sometimes, using once, few, many, or a class for an expanded clone.

v_gene,j_gene,abundance,d_gene,CDR3aa,CDR3nt
TRBV19,TRBJ2-7,.,.,CASNDDLGGGSYEQYF,TGTGCCAGTAACGACGACCTGGGAGGGGGCTCCTACGAGCAGTACTTC
TRBV3-1/TRBV3-2,TRBJ2-3,.,.,CASSQSPQSNTQYF,TGTGCCAGCAGCCAAAGCCCACAGTCTAATACGCAGTATTTT
TRBV7-9,TRBJ2-5,.,TRBD1,CASSFGTGPQETQYF,TGTGCCAGCAGCTTTGGGACAGGGCCCCAAGAGACCCAGTACTTC
TRBV7-9,TRBJ2-7,.,TRBD1,CASSTGGEQYF,TGTGCCAGCAGCACAGGGGGCGAGCAGTACTTC
TRBV3-1/TRBV3-2,TRBJ2-1,.,TRBD2,CASSRRGGGASEQFF,TGTGCCAGCAGCCGACGGGGCGGGGGGGCCAGTGAGCAGTTCTTC
TRBV2,TRBJ1-1,.,TRBD1,CASSVGTGGPKNTEAFF,TGTGCCAGCAGTGTCGGGACAGGGGGCCCCAAGAACACTGAAGCTTTCTTT
TRBV7-9,TRBJ1-5,.,.,CASSLVDARGSNQPQHF,TGTGCCAGCAGCTTAGTAGATGCCAGGGGCAGCAATCAGCCCCAGCATTTT
TRBV28,TRBJ1-2,.,TRBD1,CASSLSDRVRGRDGYTF,TGTGCCAGCAGTTTATCAGATAGGGTCAGGGGGCGCGATGGCTACACCTTC
TRBV18,TRBJ2-5,once,TRBD1,CASSPPSGTGGGETQYF,TGTGCCAGCTCACCGCCCTCCGGGACAGGGGGCGGGGAGACCCAGTACTTC
TRBV4-1,TRBJ2-5,.,TRBD1,CASSRQGAEQETQYF,TGCGCCAGCAGCCGTCAGGGGGCCGAACAAGAGACCCAGTACTTC
TRBV6-6,TRBJ1-3,.,.,CASRRDNSGNTIYF,TGTGCCAGCAGACGGGACAATTCTGGAAACACCATATATTTT
TRBV30,TRBJ2-1,.,.,CAWSPLRGIGSYNEQFF,TGTGCCTGGAGCCCCTTAAGAGGCATCGGCTCCTACAATGAGCAGTTCTTC
TRBV3-1/TRBV3-2,TRBJ2-6,.,.,CASSPVETGANVLTF,TGTGCCAGCAGCCCGGTCGAAACTGGGGCCAACGTCCTGACTTTC
TRBV12-3/TRBV12-4,TRBJ1-2,.,.,CASSFSGIYGYTF,TGTGCCAGCAGTTTCAGCGGGATCTATGGCTACACCTTC
TRBV19,TRBJ1-5,.,.,CASNPGLGGGNQPQHF,TGTGCCAGTAATCCGGGGTTGGGAGGCGGCAATCAGCCCCAGCATTTT
TRBV5-1,TRBJ2-7,.,.,CASSLDLAYSYEQYF,TGCGCCAGCAGCTTGGACCTAGCGTACTCCTACGAGCAGTACTTC
TRBV2,TRBJ2-1,.,.,CASRELGGNYNEQFF,TGTGCCAGCAGGGAGCTCGGAGGGAACTACAATGAGCAGTTCTTC
TRBV7-9,TRBJ1-5,.,TRBD1,CASSSGQGATGSNQPQHF,TGTGCCAGCAGCTCGGGACAGGGGGCTACTGGTAGCAATCAGCCCCAGCATTTT
TRBV3-1/TRBV3-2,TRBJ1-1,.,.,CASSQDGAGLEAFF,TGTGCCAGCAGCCAAGATGGGGCAGGGCTTGAAGCTTTCTTT
TRBV5-1,TRBJ2-1,.,TRBD2,CASSLVTSGFYNEQFF,TGCGCCAGCAGCTTGGTAACTAGCGGATTCTACAATGAGCAGTTCTTC
TRBV28,TRBJ2-7,.,.,CASSLIVSYEQYF,TGTGCCAGCAGTTTAATTGTCTCTTACGAGCAGTACTTC
TRBV18,TRBJ1-1,.,.,CASSPQKGRGAEAFF,TGTGCCAGCTCACCTCAGAAAGGGAGGGGGGCTGAAGCTTTCTTT
TRBV5-1,TRBJ2-5,.,TRBD2,CASSSSGGILETQYF,TGCGCCAGCAGCTCTAGCGGGGGAATCTTGGAGACCCAGTACTTC
TRBV6-5,TRBJ2-4,.,TRBD2,CASGLSSGSQNIQYF,TGTGCCAGCGGCTTATCTAGCGGGAGTCAAAACATTCAGTACTTC
TRBV30,TRBJ2-7,once,TRBD2,CAWRGTSGYEQYF,TGTGCCTGGAGGGGGACTAGCGGTTACGAGCAGTACTTC
TRBV7-9,TRBJ2-7,.,.,CASSFQVGGGSSYEQYF,TGTGCCAGCAGCTTCCAGGTTGGGGGCGGGAGCTCCTACGAGCAGTACTTC
TRBV21-1,TRBJ2-7,.,.,CASSKTEGFYEQYF,TGTGCCAGCAGCAAAACGGAGGGTTTCTACGAGCAGTACTTC
TRBV19,TRBJ1-4,.,TRBD1,CASSSPRQGANEKLFF,TGTGCCAGTAGTTCCCCAAGACAGGGGGCTAATGAAAAACTGTTTTTT
TRBV4-1,TRBJ2-7,.,TRBD2,CASSQVPAGGYEQYF,TGCGCCAGCAGCCAAGTTCCCGCGGGGGGCTACGAGCAGTACTTC
TRBV7-9,TRBJ2-7,.,.,CASSLIGYEQYF,TGTGCCAGCAGCTTAATCGGCTACGAGCAGTACTTC
TRBV6-5,TRBJ1-1,.,TRBD1,CASTRQGRTYTEAFF,TGTGCCAGCACTCGACAGGGGCGAACCTACACTGAAGCTTTCTTT
TRBV27,TRBJ2-5,.,.,CASSLTYRGGGTQYF,TGTGCCAGCAGTTTAACCTACAGGGGAGGAGGGACCCAGTACTTC
TRBV5-4,TRBJ2-7,.,TRBD2,CASRLTGTSGGALGEQYF,TGTGCCAGCCGCCTAACCGGGACTAGCGGGGGGGCCTTAGGCGAGCAGTACTTC
TRBV27,TRBJ2-7,once,TRBD2,CASRDGGAGGLVDEQYF,TGTGCCAGCAGGGACGGTGGGGCGGGGGGCCTGGTTGACGAGCAGTACTTC
TRBV19,TRBJ1-1,once,TRBD1,CASSNPGQGITEAFF,TGTGCCAGTAGTAACCCGGGACAGGGAATTACTGAAGCTTTCTTT
TRBV2,TRBJ2-3,.,TRBD1,CASRDREGIADTQYF,TGTGCCAGCAGAGACAGGGAAGGTATTGCAGATACGCAGTATTTT
TRBV2,TRBJ1-2,.,TRBD1,CASSESGGPGYTF,TGTGCCAGCAGTGAATCAGGGGGGCCTGGCTACACCTTC
TRBV4-1,TRBJ2-4,.,.,CASSHRDTLLGAKNIQYF,TGCGCCAGCAGCCACCGGGACACCTTACTGGGAGCCAAAAACATTCAGTACTTC
TRBV6-2/TRBV6-3,TRBJ2-3,.,TRBD2,CASSEGLAGITDTQYF,TGTGCCAGCAGCGAGGGACTAGCGGGAATCACAGATACGCAGTATTTT
TRBV16,TRBJ1-2,.,.,CASSQQGRSGYTF,TGTGCCAGCAGCCAACAGGGGAGAAGTGGCTACACCTTC
TRBV7-2,TRBJ1-5,once,.,CASSLTVANQPQHF,TGTGCCAGCAGCCTGACAGTGGCCAATCAGCCCCAGCATTTT
TRBV19,TRBJ2-7,.,TRBD1,CASTPRGQGSYEQYF,TGTGCCAGTACCCCCCGGGGACAGGGCTCCTACGAGCAGTACTTC
TRBV28,TRBJ1-1,.,.,CASSQQGTFIVNTEAFF,TGTGCCAGCAGCCAACAAGGGACATTTATAGTGAACACTGAAGCTTTCTTT
TRBV4-2,TRBJ2-1,.,.,CASSPTQKVRGNNEQFF,TGTGCCAGCAGCCCTACTCAGAAGGTTAGGGGCAACAATGAGCAGTTCTTC
TRBV28,TRBJ2-1,.,.,CASRAMDGEFF,TGTGCCAGCAGGGCCATGGATGGAGAGTTCTTC
TRBV19,TRBJ2-2,.,TRBD1,CASSLDRGTGELFF,TGTGCCAGTAGTTTGGACAGGGGCACCGGGGAGCTGTTTTTT
TRBV7-9,TRBJ2-1,.,.,CASSFGPPSEQFF,TGTGCCAGCAGCTTTGGGCCGCCTAGCGAGCAGTTCTTC
TRBV28,TRBJ1-5,.,.,CATIRGNQPQHF,TGTGCCACAATCCGGGGCAATCAGCCCCAGCATTTT
TRBV3-1/TRBV3-2,TRBJ2-7,.,.,CASSPPGSYEQYF,TGTGCCAGCAGCCCCCCAGGATCCTACGAGCAGTACTTC
TRBV4-2,TRBJ2-1,.,TRBD2,CASSPSPRSGEGEQFF,TGTGCCAGCAGCCCTTCACCAAGATCCGGGGAGGGTGAGCAGTTCTTC
TRBV5-6,TRBJ1-3,.,.,CASSLTRAAYSGNTIYF,TGTGCCAGCAGCTTGACCAGAGCGGCCTACTCTGGAAACACCATATATTTT